This T cell receptor beta chain stems from a study of blood T cell repertoires in COVID-19 (dated by TCRdb to 2019 to 2021). Background on the whole study: The collaborator samples originated in the United States, Italy and Spain and spanned the acute and convalescent phases of COVID-19. Where HLA class I and class II types were available, the types were taken from metadata supplied by the sample provider, not from assay-based typing. The material from the prospective study consisted of cDNA or gDNA derived from T cells, B-cell-depleted T cells, or PBMCs. The samples were drawn from two sources: the first 160 participants of the ongoing ImmuneRACE study, and 950 to 1,500 subjects contributed by 6 global collaborators. Nearly every sample came with metadata listing a de-identified subject ID, COVID-19 status, age in years and sex. The repertoires were released in a freely available public database intended as a resource for research on the immune response to SARS-CoV-2. The dataset comprised deeply sampled blood TCRbeta repertoires from subjects exposed to, actively infected with, or recovered from COVID-19. The study at large found these results: The amount of clinical and demographic metadata varied by source and participant and was provided uncurated.

The immunoSEQ Assay, a bias-controlled multiplex PCR, was used to amplify TCRbeta CDR3 regions from genomic DNA. In the paper's pipeline: Nucleated cell counts per sample were estimated from amplification of reference gene primers within the assay. To quantify the absolute abundance of each unique TCRbeta CDR3 rearrangement, sequence reads were collapsed and filtered. Productive Simpson clonality was computed per sample as the square root of Simpson's diversity index over productive rearrangements. In TCRdb, the immuneACCESS table is reduced to in-frame sequences with V and J assigned. These tables do not hold every clone; where another copy was compared, an unresolved V gene accounts for under half, and the others remain unexplained. D and trimming come from the DNA, and the V and J calls and clone size come from that table. This sample has 88,000 or so clones in its table, and 81% of those were observed once. Clones ranked in the top ten supply about 4.2% of the sample.

Notes on this clone: Its recognized antigen is unknown. Within one base of it there is no much larger clone, and no base qualities were kept.

Collaborating institutions collected whole blood in K2EDTA tubes following their own protocols. For TCRbeta analysis, collaborator samples were shipped as frozen whole blood, as isolated PBMCs, or as DNA extracted from either sample type. The sequenced sample consisted of peripheral blood. This clonotype originated in a man aged 60-69 years with acute or convalescent COVID-19.

CDR3 sequence: CASSFLVVVSTDTQYF. The DNA sequence is as follows: TGTGCCAGCAGCTTTCTAGTAGTGGTTAGCACAGATACGCAGTATTTT. This sequence uses TRBV7-9 and TRBJ2-3; the D gene is not confidently resolved. V loses 3 bases of germline sequence and J loses 0 bases, and the interval between the two ends is 13 bases. For CDR1 and CDR2, the germline V gene (reference sequence) lists SEHNR and FQNEAQ. The CDR3, cysteine through phenylalanine, is 16 amino acids long. The retained sequence is limited to the CDR3, 48 bases, with the frame set at the first base.